The 32 T cell receptor beta chains given below trace back to one sample, sequenced in a study of T cell repertoires in cytomegalovirus infection. TCRdb independently ran MiXCR on the reads; one entry per CDR3 protein. Of some 900,000 distinct CDR3 sequences in the sample, approximately 32% were seen once. Antigen specificity for these receptors is unknown. Sequencing was performed on cultured CD8+ T cells from PBMCs, taken from culture after CMV antigen stimulation. The source is a human donor in good health (CMV status not recorded). Some clones in this sample may be carry-over from other donors' samples.

This clonotype was observed a few times. J is TRBJ1-1 and V is TRBV19; no firm D call. The CDR3 is made up of 13 amino acids. Germline V gene data show CDR1 as LNHDA and CDR2 as SQIVND (reference sequence). Trimming removed 3 bases at V and 7 bases at J, with 12 bases between. The CDR3 bases are TGTGCCAGTAGTATCGCCCTCGACGGTGAAGCTTTCTTT. The encoded protein is CASSIALDGEAFF.

The chain uses TRBV4-1 and TRBJ1-2, with a tentative D call TRBD1 (6 bases). Germline CDR1 reads MGHRA; CDR2 reads YSYEKL. V was shortened by 0 bases and J by 6 bases, with 11 bases between the two germline ends. The CDR3 loop spans 14 amino acids. The CDR3 DNA reads as TGCGCCAGCAGCCAAGAGGGACAAGGCGATGGCTACACCTTC. This gives the protein CASSQEGQGDGYTF.

This clonotype has more than one count but fewer than ten. The V call is TRBV24-1, the J call TRBJ2-7; unclear D gene. With 5 bases removed from V and 2 bases from J, the gap between germline ends came to 9 bases. The CDR3 covers 13 residues. Germline lookup yields CDR1 KGHDR and CDR2 SFDVKD. The DNA for the CDR3 is TGTGCCACCAGTGGCTCGCACCCCTACGAGCAGTACGTC. As protein: CATSGSHPYEQYV.

This sequence joins TRBV6-1 and TRBJ2-2; D is perhaps TRBD2 (6 bases). V gave up 4 bases and J gave up 3 bases, with 12 bases separating them. This CDR3 spans 15 amino acids. The germline V gene has CDR1 MNHNS and CDR2 SASEGT. CDR3 sequence: CASSGQLAYTGELFF. As DNA, the CDR3 is TGTGCCAGCAGTGGACAACTAGCTTACACCGGGGAGCTGTTTTTT.

Worth noting for this clonotype: One end of the junction fails to match germline, which may point to a read error. The V call is TRBV7-2, the J call TRBJ2-1; perhaps D is TRBD1 or TRBD2 (5 bases each). The germline gives CDR1 SGHTA, CDR2 FQGNSA. This CDR3 contains 15 residues. The chain's CDR3 is CANSLEGSSYNEQFF. CDR3 bases: TGTGCCAACAGCCTAGAGGGGAGCTCCTACAATGAGCAGTTCTTC.

The chain joins TRBV6-5 to TRBJ1-1; D uncertain. The CDR3 spans 14 residues. Germline lookup yields CDR1 MNHEY and CDR2 SVGAGI. V was pared by 2 bases and J by 1 base, with 8 bases between. The CDR3 bases are TGTGCCAGCAGTTACGCCCGGGGGAACACTGAAGCTTTCTTT. It specifies CASSYARGNTEAFF.

With respect to this clonotype: A read error may account for a junction end that differs from germline. The gene calls are TRBV19 and TRBJ2-1, with a tentative D call TRBD2 (6 bases). The CDR3 contains 14 residues. Looked up from germline, CDR1 is LNHDA and CDR2 is SQIVND (reference sequence). CDR3 loop: CASSAGISNNEQFF. The CDR3 DNA is TGTGCCAGTAGTGCGGGGATCTCCAACAATGAGCAGTTCTTC.

The chain couples TRBV7-3 to TRBJ1-2; TRBD1 is a possible D gene (5 bases). The length of the CDR3 is 16 residues. With 2 bases removed from V and 0 bases from J, the gap between germline ends came to 13 bases. In germline, CDR1 is SGHTA, CDR2 FQGTGA. CDR3: CASSLGGAASNYGYTF. CDR3 bases: TGTGCCAGCAGCTTAGGAGGGGCAGCTTCTAACTATGGCTACACCTTC. The full variable domain, completed using reference TRBV7-3 and TRBJ1-2, is GAGVSQTPSNKVTEKGKYVELRCDPISGHTALYWYRQSLGQGPEFLIYFQGTGAADDSGLPNDRFFAVRPEGSVSTLKIQRTERGDSAVYLCASSLGGAASNYGYTFGSGTRLTVV.

In its sample, this clonotype was seen a few times. V is TRBV7-4 and J is TRBJ1-2; D remains unclear. Germline CDR1 SGHVT, CDR2 SQSDAQ. Trimming removed 7 bases at V and 0 bases at J, with 12 bases between. The CDR3 length is 14 residues. The CDR3 bases are TGTGCCAGCAAACCAAGCGTAACTAACTATGGCTACACCTTC. Protein: CASKPSVTNYGYTF.

Of note for this clonotype: A much larger clone is a single base away; this may be a read error. The V and J genes are TRBV7-2 and TRBJ1-2; D is possibly TRBD1 (6 bases). The V end was cut by 6 bases, the J end by 7 bases, with 18 bases between. The CDR3 sequence is 14 residues long. CDR1 and CDR2 from the germline V gene are SGHTA and FQGNSA. This CDR3 is CASSLQGRRCGYTF. CDR3 bases: TGTGCCAGCAGTTTACAGGGAAGACGATGTGGCTACACCTTC.

The chain couples TRBV19 to TRBJ1-1, with D maybe TRBD1 (5 bases). The CDR3 totals 12 residues. CDR1 and CDR2 from the germline V gene are LNHDA and SQIVND (reference sequence). The ends were cut back, 7 bases at V and 8 bases at J, with 14 bases in the middle. CDR3 coding DNA: TGTGCCAGTACCCAGGGTTTAATAGAAGCTTTCTTT. Protein product: CASTQGLIEAFF. Full variable domain (rest looked up from reference TRBV19 and TRBJ1-1): DGGITQSPKYLFRKEGQNVTLSCEQNLNHDAMYWYRQDPGQGLRLIYYSQIVNDFQKGDIAEGYSVSREKKESFPLTVTSAQKNPTAFYLCASTQGLIEAFFGQGTRLTVV.

The sample holds a few counts of this clonotype. The rearrangement joins TRBV7-9 to TRBJ2-2, with D hard to call. The CDR3 has 16 amino acids. V was shortened by 0 bases and J by 0 bases, with 8 bases between the two germline ends. Germline V gives CDR1 SEHNR, CDR2 FQNEAQ (reference sequence). The CDR3 loop is CASSLAIISNTGELFF. The CDR3 DNA reads TGTGCCAGCAGCTTAGCGATAATTTCGAACACCGGGGAGCTGTTTTTT.

Ten or more counts support this clonotype. The rearrangement links TRBV7-9 to TRBJ2-2; TRBD2 is a possible D gene (5 bases). Looked up from germline, CDR1 is SEHNR and CDR2 is FQNEAQ (reference sequence). This CDR3 comprises 15 residues. Trimming removed 2 bases from V and 0 bases from J, with 7 bases in between. As DNA, the CDR3 is TGTGCCAGCAGCTTACCGGGGACGAACACCGGGGAGCTGTTTTTT. Its translation is CASSLPGTNTGELFF.

This clonotype has only a few counts. The chain is built from TRBV27 and TRBJ2-1, with a weak D call TRBD2 (6 bases). Germline values: CDR1 MNHEY, CDR2 SMNVEV (reference sequence). With 6 bases removed from V and 12 bases from J, the gap between germline ends came to 15 bases. This CDR3 is 12 amino acids long. CDR3 in amino acids: CASSVIGGGQFF. The CDR3 DNA follows: TGTGCCAGCAGCGTAATCGGGGGTGGGCAGTTCTTC.

The rearrangement uses TRBV5-4 and TRBJ1-1, with 7 bases that match TRBD1. From germline, CDR1 is SGHNT and CDR2 YYREEE (reference sequence). The V gene end was trimmed by 2 bases and the J gene end by 4 bases; junction bases not matched to a gene: 8. The length of the CDR3 is 15 residues. CDR3 in DNA: TGTGCCAGCAGCTTCGACAGGGCCGCCGGCACTGAAGCTTTCTTT. Residues: CASSFDRAAGTEAFF.

This sequence joins TRBV6-2 or TRBV6-3 and TRBJ2-1, with 9 nucleotides matching TRBD2. The V and J ends lost 0 bases and 4 bases, in that order; junction bases with no gene match: 7. This CDR3 is built from 17 residues. The V gene's germline CDR1 is MNHEY and CDR2 SVGEGT. The CDR3 here is CASSYSILLAGYNEQFF. CDR3 coding DNA: TGTGCCAGCAGTTACTCCATCTTGCTAGCGGGGTACAATGAGCAGTTCTTC.

In this sample, this clonotype turned up many times. The J gene is TRBJ2-5, the V gene TRBV7-8; 8 bases agree with TRBD1. Germline loops: CDR1 SGHVS, CDR2 FQNEAQ. J was trimmed by 4 bases and V by 3 bases; bases with no gene match: 7. CDR3 length equals 15 residues. The CDR3 region has the DNA TGTGCCAGCAGCTTGGGCGGACAGGGTGGAGAGACCCAGTACTTC. Translation: CASSLGGQGGETQYF.

The chain couples TRBV6-1 to TRBJ1-1; D call uncertain. CDR1 MNHNS and CDR2 SASEGT come from the germline V gene. This CDR3 has 14 amino acids. V gave up 0 bases and J gave up 1 base, with 6 bases separating them. This CDR3 reads CASSEAARNTEAFF. Here the CDR3 DNA reads TGTGCCAGCAGTGAAGCGGCCAGGAACACTGAAGCTTTCTTT.

This clonotype has a count of ten or more. The J gene is TRBJ1-1, the V gene TRBV7-2, with D possibly TRBD1 on 6 matching bases. Trimming removed 1 base from V and 0 bases from J, with 12 bases in between. The germline V gene has CDR1 SGHTA and CDR2 FQGNSA. This CDR3 comprises 16 residues. CDR3 protein: CASSLGIQGLNTEAFF. In nucleotides, the CDR3 is TGTGCCAGCAGCTTAGGGATACAGGGCTTGAACACTGAAGCTTTCTTT.

The rearrangement joins TRBV28 to TRBJ2-7; D may be TRBD2 (5 bases). CDR3 length equals 14 residues. Germline values: CDR1 MDHEN, CDR2 SYDVKM. V was shortened by 5 bases and J by 4 bases, with 15 bases between the two germline ends. The CDR3 DNA follows: TGTGCCAGCAGTACCGCCGCCGGGAAGTACGAGCAGTACGTC. Residues: CASSTAAGKYEQYV.

This clonotype has a handful of counts. The chain links TRBV6-5 to TRBJ1-6; D gene uncertain. The CDR3 extends over 12 amino acids. The germline V gene encodes CDR1 MNHEY and CDR2 SVGAGI. Between the trimmed V and J ends, which lost 4 bases and 7 bases, there was a span of 5 bases. The DNA of the CDR3 is TGTGCCAGCAGTTCCCGAAATTCACCCCTCCACTTT. This encodes CASSSRNSPLHF.

This clonotype came up a few times. The chain couples TRBV7-2 to TRBJ2-3; D is perhaps TRBD2 (6 bases). Germline V gene data show CDR1 as SGHTA and CDR2 as FQGNSA. Trimming took 8 bases from V and 6 from J, leaving 6 bases between them. The CDR3 spans 10 residues. The CDR3 bases are TGTGCCAGCGCGGGGGATACGCAGTATTTT. It codes for CASAGDTQYF.

The chain recombines TRBV7-8 with TRBJ2-1; D is perhaps TRBD2 (7 bases). V was shortened by 2 bases and J by 4 bases, with 15 bases between the two germline ends. This CDR3 region has 16 residues. The germline CDR1 and CDR2 sequences are SGHVS and FQNEAQ. CDR3 nucleotide sequence: TGTGCCAGCAGCTTAATTAGGGGGGGGCCGTACAATGAGCAGTTCTTC. Its protein product is CASSLIRGGPYNEQFF.

The chain recombines TRBV6-1 with TRBJ2-3, with D uncertain. Germline-derived CDR1 and CDR2 are MNHNS and SASEGT. Deletions cut 7 bases from V and 0 bases from J, with 8 bases between. This CDR3 is 13 amino acids long. CDR3 sequence reads: CASKEASTDTQYF. The CDR3 DNA is TGTGCCAGCAAAGAGGCTAGCACAGATACGCAGTATTTT.

The rearrangement uses TRBV7-8 and TRBJ2-5; D possibly corresponds to TRBD2 (7 bases). The V end lost 4 bases, the J end lost 4 bases, and 16 bases lay between the germline ends. The CDR3 length is 15 residues. Germline V CDR1 and CDR2: SGHVS, FQNEAQ. The CDR3: CASSWGGGLGETQYF. The CDR3 DNA reads TGTGCCAGCAGCTGGGGGGGGGGCCTGGGAGAGACCCAGTACTTC.

Many counts were recorded for this clonotype. The CDR3 nucleotides read TGTGCCAGCAGTTTAACGGCGGGGGGGATGGGGGTCGAGACCCAGTACTTC. It translates to CASSLTAGGMGVETQYF. The chain links TRBV12-3 or TRBV12-4 to TRBJ2-5; TRBD2 aligns across 9 bases. After removal of 2 bases from V and 5 bases from J, the junction contained 12 bases not matched to a gene. This CDR3 contains 17 residues.

This clonotype was counted ten times or more. The V and J genes are TRBV7-9 and TRBJ2-3, with D maybe TRBD2 (5 bases). The CDR3 has 14 residues. V lost 2 bases and J lost 3, with 9 bases in between. In germline, CDR1 is SEHNR, CDR2 FQNEAQ (reference sequence). This chain's CDR3 is CASSLRGLTDTQYF. CDR3 coding DNA: TGTGCCAGCAGCTTAAGAGGACTTACAGATACGCAGTATTTT.

This clonotype was detected many times. The rearrangement joins TRBV7-4 to TRBJ1-3; a weak D match, TRBD1 (6 bases). CDR1 and CDR2 (germline): SGHVT, SQSDAQ. V dropped 4 bases and J dropped 0 bases, with 10 bases sitting between them. CDR3 size: 15 residues. The chain's CDR3 is CASSSDRDSGNTIYF. The CDR3, as DNA: TGTGCCAGCAGCTCGGACAGAGACTCTGGAAACACCATATATTTT. The full variable domain, completed using reference TRBV7-4 and TRBJ1-3, is GAGVSQSPRYKVAKRGRDVALRCDSISGHVTLYWYRQTLGQGSEVLTYSQSDAQRDKSGRPSGRFSAERPERSVSTLKIQRTEQGDSAVYLCASSSDRDSGNTIYFGEGSWLTVV.

J is TRBJ1-4 and V is TRBV7-6; no definite D call. Germline V gene sequence: CDR1 SGHVS, CDR2 FNYEAQ. V shed 3 bases and J shed 3 bases, with 8 bases lying between them. The CDR3 totals 14 residues. The CDR3 bases are TGTGCCAGCAGCTTGTTCGACCCTAATGAAAAACTGTTTTTT. The encoded protein is CASSLFDPNEKLFF.

This clonotype was found a few times. This rearrangement joins TRBV6-1 to TRBJ1-2; TRBD1 is a possible D gene (5 bases). Germline lookup yields CDR1 MNHNS and CDR2 SASEGT. The CDR3 runs 15 residues. The V end was cut by 6 bases, the J end by 0 bases, with 14 bases between. The CDR3 coding sequence is TGTGCCAGCAGCCCCTTGGGGGTAGCTAACTATGGCTACACCTTC. This encodes CASSPLGVANYGYTF.

This clonotype was recorded a few times. V is TRBV28 and J is TRBJ2-7; unclear D gene. Germline assignment: CDR1 MDHEN and CDR2 SYDVKM. V was shortened by 3 bases and J by 3 bases, with 6 bases between the two germline ends. The CDR3 spans 12 residues. The CDR3 region is CASSFSGYEQYV. The CDR3 bases are TGTGCCAGCAGTTTTTCTGGCTACGAGCAGTACGTC.

This clonotype was seen only a few times. V usage is TRBV2 and J usage is TRBJ2-2; 12 nucleotides line up with TRBD2. With V trimmed by 8 bases and J by 1 base, 2 bases remained unmatched. CDR3 size: 15 residues. Germline CDR1 reads SNHLY; CDR2 reads FYNNEI. CDR3 in amino acids: CASETSGRNTGELFF. CDR3 coding DNA: TGTGCCAGCGAGACTAGCGGGAGGAACACCGGGGAGCTGTTTTTT.